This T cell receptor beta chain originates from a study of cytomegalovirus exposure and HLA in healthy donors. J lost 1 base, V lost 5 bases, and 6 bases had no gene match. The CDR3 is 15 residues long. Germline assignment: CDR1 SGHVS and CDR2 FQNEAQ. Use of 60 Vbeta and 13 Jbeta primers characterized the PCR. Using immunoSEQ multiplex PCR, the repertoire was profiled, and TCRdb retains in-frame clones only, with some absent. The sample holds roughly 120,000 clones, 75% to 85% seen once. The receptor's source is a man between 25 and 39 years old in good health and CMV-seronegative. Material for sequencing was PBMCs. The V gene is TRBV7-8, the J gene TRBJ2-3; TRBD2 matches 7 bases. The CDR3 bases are TGTGCCAGCAGCCCGACTAGCCGGGGCACAGATACGCAGTATTTT. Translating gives CASSPTSRGTDTQYF.